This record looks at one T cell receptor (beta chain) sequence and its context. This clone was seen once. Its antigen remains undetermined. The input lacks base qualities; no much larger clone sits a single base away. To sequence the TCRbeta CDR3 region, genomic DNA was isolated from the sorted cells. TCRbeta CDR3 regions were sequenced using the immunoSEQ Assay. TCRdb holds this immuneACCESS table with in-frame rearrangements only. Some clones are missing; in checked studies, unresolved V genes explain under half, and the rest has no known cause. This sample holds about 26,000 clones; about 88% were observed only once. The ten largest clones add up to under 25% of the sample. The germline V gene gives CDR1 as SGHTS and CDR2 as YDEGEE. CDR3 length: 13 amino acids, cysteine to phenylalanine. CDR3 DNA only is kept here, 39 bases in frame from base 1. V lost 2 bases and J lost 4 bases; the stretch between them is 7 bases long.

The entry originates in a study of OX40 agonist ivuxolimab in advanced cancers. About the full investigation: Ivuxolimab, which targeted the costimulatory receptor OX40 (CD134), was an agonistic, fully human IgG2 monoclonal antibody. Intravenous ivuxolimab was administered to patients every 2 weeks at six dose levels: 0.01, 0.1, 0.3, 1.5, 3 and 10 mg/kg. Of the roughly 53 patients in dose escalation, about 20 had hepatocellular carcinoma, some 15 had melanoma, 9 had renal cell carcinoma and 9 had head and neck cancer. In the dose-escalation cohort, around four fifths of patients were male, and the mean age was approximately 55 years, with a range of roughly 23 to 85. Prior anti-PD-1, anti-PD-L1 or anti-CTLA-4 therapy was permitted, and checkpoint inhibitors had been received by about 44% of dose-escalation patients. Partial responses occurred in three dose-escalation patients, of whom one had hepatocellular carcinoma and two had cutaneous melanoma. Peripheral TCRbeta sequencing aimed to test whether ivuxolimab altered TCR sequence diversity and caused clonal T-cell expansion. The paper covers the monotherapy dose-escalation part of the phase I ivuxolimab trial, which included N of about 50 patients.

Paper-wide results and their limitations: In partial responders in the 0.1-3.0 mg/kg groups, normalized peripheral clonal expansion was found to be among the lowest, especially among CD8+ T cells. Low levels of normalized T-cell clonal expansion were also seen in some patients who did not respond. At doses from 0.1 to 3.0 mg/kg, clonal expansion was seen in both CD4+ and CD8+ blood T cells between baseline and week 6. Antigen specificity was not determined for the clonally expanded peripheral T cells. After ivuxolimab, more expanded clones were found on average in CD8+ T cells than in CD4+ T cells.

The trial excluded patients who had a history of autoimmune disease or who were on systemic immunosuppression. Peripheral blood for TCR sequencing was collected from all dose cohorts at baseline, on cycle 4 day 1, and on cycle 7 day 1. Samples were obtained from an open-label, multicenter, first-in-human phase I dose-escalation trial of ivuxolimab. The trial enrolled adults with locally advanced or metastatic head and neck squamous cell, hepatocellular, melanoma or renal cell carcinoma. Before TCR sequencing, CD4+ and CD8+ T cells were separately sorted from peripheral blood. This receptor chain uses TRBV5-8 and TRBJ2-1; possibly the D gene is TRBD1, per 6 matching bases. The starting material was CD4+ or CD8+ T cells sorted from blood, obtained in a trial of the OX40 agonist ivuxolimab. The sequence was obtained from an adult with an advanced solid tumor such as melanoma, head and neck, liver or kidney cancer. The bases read TGTGCCAGCAGCTTTGGACAGTACAATGAGCAGTTCTTC. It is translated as CASSFGQYNEQFF.